The sequence of this T cell receptor beta chain was determined in a study of T-cell memory formation after mild COVID-19. TCRdb itself ran the 5' RACE reads through MiXCR, one entry per CDR3 protein. The repertoire holds roughly 86,000 distinct CDR3 sequences, with about 14% as singletons. This clonotype came up a few times. The length of the CDR3 is 14 residues. V lost 7 bases and J lost 6, with 18 bases in between. The specimen was PBMCs or a T cell subset sorted from them (not recorded which). The TCR comes from a man aged 18 to 30 who had mild COVID-19 (a few samples of this study predate the infection). Cell type and time point are not known. The chain is built from TRBV12-3 or TRBV12-4 and TRBJ1-1; D perhaps matches TRBD1 (5 bases). CDR3 coding DNA: TGTGCCAGCACCCATATGGGGGGTGTCGCTGAAGCTTTCTTT. Amino acid sequence: CASTHMGGVAEAFF.